This T cell receptor (beta chain) was documented in a study of blood T cell repertoires in COVID-19. Study overall: Sources were T cells, B-cell-depleted T cells, or PBMCs; the material itself was cDNA or gDNA.

CDR1 is KGHSH, CDR2 LQKENI, per germline. The CDR3 sequence is 13 residues long. Trimming left V 6 bases short and J 10 bases short, with 16 bases between. Assay used: immunoSEQ multiplex PCR; TCRdb lists only in-frame clones, some missing. Seen here are some 200,000 clones, 84% observed once, and the top ten hold roughly 6.9%. The origin of this receptor is a man in his forties or fifties who had recovered from COVID-19. Sample: PBMCs or T cells enriched from blood (not recorded which). V is TRBV18 and J is TRBJ2-1; tentative D call: TRBD2 (5 bases). CDR3 sequence: CASSPGRPLEQFF. CDR3 nucleotide sequence: TGTGCCAGCTCCCCGGGAAGGCCGTTAGAGCAGTTCTTC. Drawing the rest from reference TRBV18 and TRBJ2-1, the complete variable domain is NAGVMQNPRHLVRRRGQEARLRCSPMKGHSHVYWYRQLPEEGLKFMVYLQKENIIDESGMPKERFSAEFPKEGPSILRIQQVVRGDSAAYFCASSPGRPLEQFFGPGTRLTVL.